A single sample is the source of the 11 T cell receptor beta chains below, sequenced in a study of blood T cell repertoires in COVID-19. Only in-frame clones appear in the TCRdb table, and some are missing; sequencing was by immunoSEQ multiplex PCR. The table records about 240,000 clones, more than 75% of them present only once. The sequenced material came from peripheral blood. Every receptor here comes from a woman between 35 and 50 years old who had recovered from COVID-19.

This chain connects TRBV2 to TRBJ1-1; D uncertain. This CDR3 has 14 amino acids. Germline V gene sequence: CDR1 SNHLY, CDR2 FYNNEI. V lost 6 bases and J lost 1, with 12 bases in between. CDR3 sequence (DNA): TGTGCCAGCAGCGCCCGGGTAGGGAACACTGAAGCTTTCTTT. It codes for CASSARVGNTEAFF.

The V gene is TRBV4-2, the J gene TRBJ2-1; possible D gene TRBD1, 5 bases. Germline loops: CDR1 LGHNA, CDR2 YNFKEQ. V was cut by 6 bases and J by 5 bases, with 14 bases left in between. The CDR3 consists of 14 residues. CDR3 protein: CASRPAWGDNEQFF. The DNA for the CDR3 is TGTGCCAGCAGGCCCGCGTGGGGCGACAATGAGCAGTTCTTC.

V is TRBV12-5 and J is TRBJ1-3; D unclear. Per the germline V gene, CDR1 is LGHNT and CDR2 is FRNRAP. Trimming removed 7 bases from V and 0 bases from J, with 10 bases in between. The CDR3 totals 14 residues. The CDR3 DNA reads as TGTGCTAGTGCCCGAGGGAGCTCTGGAAACACCATATATTTT. This codes for CASARGSSGNTIYF.

This clone came up once. This chain uses TRBV5-4 with TRBJ1-3, with D uncertain. Trimming cost V 3 bases and J 1 base, with 11 bases left between them. CDR3 length: 15 residues. Germline V gene data show CDR1 as SGHNT and CDR2 as YYREEE (reference sequence). The CDR3 protein is CASSSGNPSGNTIYF. Here the CDR3 DNA reads TGTGCCAGCAGCTCCGGGAACCCTTCTGGAAACACCATATATTTT. The complete variable domain, with remaining parts taken from reference TRBV5-4 and TRBJ1-3, reads ETGVTQSPTHLIKTRGQQVTLRCSSQSGHNTVSWYQQALGQGPQFIFQYYREEENGRGNFPPRFSGLQFPNYSSELNVNALELDDSALYLCASSSGNPSGNTIYFGEGSWLTVV.

The rearrangement joins TRBV14 to TRBJ1-3; the match to TRBD1 covers 9 bases. The germline V gene has CDR1 SGHDN and CDR2 FVKESK. V was pared by 3 bases and J by 10 bases, with 7 bases of the junction left unmatched. The CDR3 covers 14 residues. CDR3 residues: CASSHTGTGSTIYF. CDR3 DNA sequence: TGTGCCAGCAGCCACACCGGGACAGGGAGTACCATATATTTT.

The chain has TRBV18 and TRBJ2-1, with unresolved D. Deletions cut 1 base from V and 10 bases from J, with 8 bases between. The CDR3 extends over 12 amino acids. Germline lookup yields CDR1 KGHSH and CDR2 LQKENI. CDR3 sequence (DNA): TGTGCCAGCTCACCACAGCCGGTGGAGCAGTTCTTC. Translation gives CASSPQPVEQFF.

This chain uses TRBV12-3 or TRBV12-4 with TRBJ1-5; 10 bases align to TRBD1. Losses at the gene ends were 6 bases for V and 6 bases for J; bases not matched to a gene: 2. This CDR3 is built from 13 residues. The CDR3 here is CASRGDRGQPQHF. In DNA form, the CDR3 reads TGTGCCAGCAGGGGGGACAGGGGTCAGCCCCAGCATTTT.

The count of this clone is one. The rearrangement joins TRBV5-1 to TRBJ2-5; D is possibly TRBD2 (6 bases). Trimming removed 0 bases at V and 5 bases at J, with 14 bases between. This CDR3 spans 15 amino acids. Germline V CDR1 and CDR2: SGHRS, YFSETQ. The CDR3 region is CASSLEAGRQETQYF. The DNA of the CDR3 is TGCGCCAGCAGCTTGGAGGCAGGGAGGCAGGAGACCCAGTACTTC.

The chain has TRBV5-5 and TRBJ2-1; tentative D call: TRBD2 (7 bases). The CDR3 spans 17 residues. In germline, CDR1 is SGHKS, CDR2 YYEKEE (reference sequence). Trimming shortened V by 4 bases and J by 1 base, and 18 bases separated the two germline ends. The CDR3 loop is CASSQRGGRGSYNEQFF. The CDR3 DNA is TGTGCCAGCAGCCAACGCGGGGGAAGGGGGTCCTACAATGAGCAGTTCTTC.

This rearrangement joins TRBV19 to TRBJ2-3; TRBD2 matches at 12 bases. Germline assignment: CDR1 LNHDA and CDR2 SQIVND (reference sequence). The ends lost 6 bases at V and 4 bases at J; junction bases unmatched: 8. The length of the CDR3 is 16 residues. Here the CDR3 reads CASSKGGLAGPDTQYF. The CDR3 coding sequence is TGTGCCAGTAGCAAGGGGGGACTAGCGGGCCCAGATACGCAGTATTTT.

The J gene is TRBJ1-1, the V gene TRBV30, with 7 bases fitting TRBD1. In germline, CDR1 is GTSNPN, CDR2 SVGIG (reference sequence). This CDR3 has 14 residues. J lost 0 bases, V lost 1 base, and 2 bases had no gene match. CDR3 loop: CAWSATGLNTEAFF. The CDR3, as DNA: TGTGCCTGGAGTGCGACAGGGCTGAACACTGAAGCTTTCTTT.